A selection of T cell receptor beta chains follows, all from one sample in a study of liver allograft versus peripheral blood T cells. TCRdb analysed the reads with MiXCR anew, one entry per CDR3 protein. Found here are roughly 13,000 distinct CDR3 sequences, approximately 22% of them singletons; the top ten hold approximately 6.3%. The receptors come from a human patient who had a liver transplant. The graft donor may have contributed some T cells. The CDR3 runs from the conserved cysteine through the conserved F or W. A D gene is named only where the DNA matches it firmly. Not every row has a clone size; where given, it reads once, few, many or a size class.

j_gene | d_gene | v_gene | abundance | CDR3nt | CDR3aa
TRBJ2-3 | NA | TRBV7-9 | NA | TGTGCCAGCAGCGATAGGGGGGGAAGTGGCACGCAGTATTTT | CASSDRGGSGTQYF
TRBJ2-2 | TRBD1 | TRBV18 | medium-sized | TGTGCCAGCTCAGACAGGGACAGGCGTACCACCGGGGAGCTGTTTTTT | CASSDRDRRTTGELFF
TRBJ1-5 | NA | TRBV12-3/TRBV12-4 | NA | TGTGCCAGCATGGCAGGGGTTATTAGCAATCAGCCCCAGCATTTT | CASMAGVISNQPQHF
TRBJ1-5 | NA | TRBV6-2/TRBV6-3 | few | TGTGCCAGCAGGAGGATAGGGGCTCAGCCCCAGCATTTT | CASRRIGAQPQHF
TRBJ1-3 | TRBD1 | TRBV12-3/TRBV12-4 | NA | TGTGCCAGCACCCCGGGACAGGGGTCCCCTGGAAACACCATATATTTT | CASTPGQGSPGNTIYF
TRBJ2-1 | NA | TRBV29-1 | few | TGCAGCGTTGATCGAGGTTACAATGAGCAGTTCTTC | CSVDRGYNEQFF
TRBJ1-5 | NA | TRBV6-2/TRBV6-3 | few | TGTGCCAGCCCTCGGGGAGGGGTAGCTAGTCAGCCCCAGCATTTT | CASPRGGVASQPQHF
TRBJ1-4 | TRBD1 | TRBV15 | medium-sized | TGTGCCACCAGCAGAGGATTACAGGGGATTAGTAATGAAAAACTGTTTTTT | CATSRGLQGISNEKLFF
TRBJ1-3 | NA | TRBV19 | NA | TGTGCCAGTAGTTCCACGGGAGATGGCGGAAACACCATATATTTT | CASSSTGDGGNTIYF
TRBJ1-3 | NA | TRBV19 | once | TGTGCCAGTAGTATCCTGACCGCGGGGGGAAACACCATATATTTT | CASSILTAGGNTIYF
TRBJ1-1 | NA | TRBV7-2 | few | TGTGCCAGCAGCTTAGACATTTCGAACACTGAAGCTTTCTTT | CASSLDISNTEAFF
TRBJ1-2 | NA | TRBV18 | many | TGTGCCAGCTCACCAAGGGTCGCAGGGTCAGGTGGCTACACCTTC | CASSPRVAGSGGYTF
TRBJ1-2 | NA | TRBV12-3/TRBV12-4 | NA | TGTGCCAGCCGAAGACACCCCTATGGCTACACCTTC | CASRRHPYGYTF
TRBJ1-2 | TRBD1 | TRBV10-3 | many | TGTGCCATCAGTGAGGGGACAGGGGATTATGGCTACACCTTC | CAISEGTGDYGYTF
TRBJ1-5 | NA | TRBV18 | NA | TGTGCCAGCTCACCGGGAAGGGAACAGCCCCAGCATTTT | CASSPGREQPQHF
TRBJ1-1 | NA | TRBV19 | NA | TGTGCCGCCAAGGCGGGGGAGGAAACTGAAGCTTTCTTT | CAAKAGEETEAFF
TRBJ1-1 | NA | TRBV5-4 | medium-sized | TGTGCCAGCAGCTTGACAGGGTTCACTGAAGCTTTCTTT | CASSLTGFTEAFF
TRBJ1-3 | NA | TRBV25-1 | few | TGTGCCAGCAGCTTCATGTCCGGGGACATTAGTGGAAACACCATATATTTT | CASSFMSGDISGNTIYF
TRBJ2-7 | NA | TRBV7-9 | NA | TGTGCCAGCAGCTTCTACCCGGGGGCTTACGAGCAGTACTTC | CASSFYPGAYEQYF
TRBJ2-7 | NA | TRBV7-2 | NA | TGTGCCAGCAGCCCCTGGAGAACGTACGAGCAGTACTTC | CASSPWRTYEQYF
TRBJ2-7 | NA | TRBV20-1 | NA | TGCAGTGCTAGAGGGGGGACAAACAGCTACGAGCAGTACTTC | CSARGGTNSYEQYF
TRBJ1-5 | NA | TRBV19 | many | TGTGCCAGTAGTATAGCTGTCGTTCAGCCCCAGCATTTT | CASSIAVVQPQHF
TRBJ2-1 | NA | TRBV6-2/TRBV6-3 | many | TGTGCCACAGGGGGGAATGAGCAGTTCTTC | CATGGNEQFF
TRBJ1-1 | NA | TRBV18 | medium-sized | TGTGCCAGCTCACCAGGGGGGGGCGAGGAGGCTTTCTTT | CASSPGGGEEAFF
TRBJ2-1 | NA | TRBV5-6 | few | TGTGCCAGCAGCGCAGTTTTCGGGGGTACCTACAATGAGCAGTTCTTC | CASSAVFGGTYNEQFF
TRBJ1-2 | NA | TRBV7-9 | few | TGTGCCAGCAGTAAAACAATACGGGACTATGGCTACACCTTC | CASSKTIRDYGYTF
TRBJ1-2 | NA | TRBV5-6 | few | TGTGCCAGCAGCTTGAATCCAGGAGGCTACACCTTC | CASSLNPGGYTF
TRBJ1-1 | NA | TRBV19 | many | TGTGCCACCCGCGTGGGATGGACTGAAGCTTTCTTT | CATRVGWTEAFF
TRBJ1-2 | TRBD1 | TRBV20-1 | few | TGCAGTGCTGCATCCGGGACAGGGGGCGAGGGCTACACCTTC | CSAASGTGGEGYTF
TRBJ1-1 | TRBD1 | TRBV18 | medium-sized | TGTGCCAGCTCACCCACCGGGACAGGGGGCTCGGCCACTGAAGCTTTCTTT | CASSPTGTGGSATEAFF
TRBJ1-1 | NA | TRBV9 | NA | TGTGCCAGCAGCCCCCTAGGCCAGAACACTGAAGCTTTCTTT | CASSPLGQNTEAFF
TRBJ2-7 | TRBD2 | TRBV7-9 | NA | TGTGCCAGCAGCCCCATCTTGGGGACTAGCGGGGGGATAACCTACGAGCAGTACTTC | CASSPILGTSGGITYEQYF
TRBJ1-2 | NA | TRBV7-9 | few | TGTGCCAGCAGCCCGTTAGGAGGCAGGGGCTACACCTTC | CASSPLGGRGYTF
TRBJ1-2 | NA | TRBV18 | medium-sized | TGTGCCAGCTCACTCAACAAGGCTGGGGATGGCTACACCTTC | CASSLNKAGDGYTF
TRBJ1-1 | NA | TRBV15 | medium-sized | TGTGCCACCAGCGGCAGAGCCGGGGTTACCGGTGAAGCTTTCTTT | CATSGRAGVTGEAFF
TRBJ2-2 | TRBD2 | TRBV20-1 | NA | TGCAGTGCTAGTGGGGGGGCCGGGGAGCTGTTTTTT | CSASGGAGELFF
TRBJ1-6 | TRBD1 | TRBV20-1 | NA | TGCAGTGCTGCACCAGACGGGACAGACAATTCGCCCCTCCACTTT | CSAAPDGTDNSPLHF
TRBJ1-1 | NA | TRBV7-2 | medium-sized | TGTGCCAGCAGCTTAGGGCAGGTTAACACTGAAGCTTTCTTT | CASSLGQVNTEAFF
TRBJ1-2 | NA | TRBV29-1 | medium-sized | TGCAGCGTTGGGCAGGTGGGAAGGGGCTACACCTTC | CSVGQVGRGYTF
TRBJ1-1 | NA | TRBV20-1 | NA | TGCAGTGCTAGAGATAGAACCAACACTGAAGCTTTCTTT | CSARDRTNTEAFF
TRBJ1-6 | TRBD1 | TRBV28 | NA | TGTGCCAGCAACACGGCCGGGACAGGGAACTCACCCCTCCACTTT | CASNTAGTGNSPLHF
TRBJ1-2 | NA | TRBV12-3/TRBV12-4 | NA | TGTGCCAGCAGTTTAGCGTCCTGGGGATCTAGGGCTGATGGCTACACCTTC | CASSLASWGSRADGYTF
TRBJ2-7 | TRBD1 | TRBV6-5 | many | TGTGCCAGCAGCCCGGACAGGGGAGTCGCCTACGAGCAGTACTTC | CASSPDRGVAYEQYF
TRBJ1-1 | NA | TRBV7-9 | NA | TGTGCCAGCAGCCCGGACAGTTCTGAAGCTTTCTTT | CASSPDSSEAFF
TRBJ2-2 | NA | TRBV6-6 | medium-sized | TGTGCCAGCAGTTACTCGATGAATCCGGCGGAGACGAACACCGGGGAGCTGTTTTTT | CASSYSMNPAETNTGELFF
TRBJ2-2 | NA | TRBV28 | NA | TGTGCCAGCAGTTTCGCAAATAACGGGGAGCTGTTTTTT | CASSFANNGELFF
TRBJ2-2 | TRBD2 | TRBV19 | few | TGTGCCTCGGGGACTAGCGGGGGCACCGGGGAGCTGTTTTTT | CASGTSGGTGELFF
TRBJ1-3 | NA | TRBV6-5 | NA | TGTGCCAGCAGAGACGGGTTCCTCTCTGGAAACACCATATATTTT | CASRDGFLSGNTIYF
TRBJ2-7 | NA | TRBV6-2/TRBV6-3 | many | TGTGCCAGCAGTAAACCCGGGGGTTCGCCTTCTATTCACGAGCAGTACTTC | CASSKPGGSPSIHEQYF
TRBJ1-1 | NA | TRBV6-5 | few | TGTGCCAGCAGTTACGCAGAGGTCCACACTGAAGCTTTCTTT | CASSYAEVHTEAFF
TRBJ2-3 | NA | TRBV27 | NA | TGTGCCAGCAGTGGCGGCGCCTACACAGATACGCAGTATTTT | CASSGGAYTDTQYF
TRBJ1-2 | NA | TRBV7-2 | NA | TGTGCCAGCAGCCTCTCGGGGGGCTATGGCTACACCTTC | CASSLSGGYGYTF